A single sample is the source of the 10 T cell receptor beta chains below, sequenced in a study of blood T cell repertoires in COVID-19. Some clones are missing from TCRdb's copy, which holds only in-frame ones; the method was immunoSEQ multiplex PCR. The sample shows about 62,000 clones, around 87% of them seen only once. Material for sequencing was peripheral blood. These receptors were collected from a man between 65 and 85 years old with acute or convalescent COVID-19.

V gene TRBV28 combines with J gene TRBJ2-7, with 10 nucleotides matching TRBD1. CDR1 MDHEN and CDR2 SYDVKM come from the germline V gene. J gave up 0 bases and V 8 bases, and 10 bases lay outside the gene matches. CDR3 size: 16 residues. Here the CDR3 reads CASGGPGQGNSYEQYF. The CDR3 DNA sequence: TGTGCCAGCGGGGGTCCGGGACAGGGGAACTCCTACGAGCAGTACTTC.

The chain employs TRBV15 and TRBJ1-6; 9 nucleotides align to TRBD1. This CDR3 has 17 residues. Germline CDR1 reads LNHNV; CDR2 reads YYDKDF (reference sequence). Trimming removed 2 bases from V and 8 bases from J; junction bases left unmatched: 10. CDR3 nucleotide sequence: TGTGCCACCAGCAGAAGACAGGGGGTTATTTTAGATTCACCCCTCCACTTT. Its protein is CATSRRQGVILDSPLHF.

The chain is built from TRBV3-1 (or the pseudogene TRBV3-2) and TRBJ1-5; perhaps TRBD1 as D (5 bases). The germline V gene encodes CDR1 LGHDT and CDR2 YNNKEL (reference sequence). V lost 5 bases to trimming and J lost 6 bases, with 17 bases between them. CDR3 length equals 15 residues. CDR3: CASSAPTEVGQPQHF. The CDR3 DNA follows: TGTGCCAGCAGCGCACCGACAGAAGTAGGTCAGCCCCAGCATTTT.

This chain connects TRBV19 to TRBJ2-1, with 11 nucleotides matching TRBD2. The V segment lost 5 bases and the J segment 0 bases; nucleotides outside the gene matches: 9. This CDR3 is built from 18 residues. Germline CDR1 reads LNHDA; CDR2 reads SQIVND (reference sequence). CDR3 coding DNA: TGTGCCAGTAGTCGGCTAGCGGGAGGTCTGAGCTCCTACAATGAGCAGTTCTTC. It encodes CASSRLAGGLSSYNEQFF.

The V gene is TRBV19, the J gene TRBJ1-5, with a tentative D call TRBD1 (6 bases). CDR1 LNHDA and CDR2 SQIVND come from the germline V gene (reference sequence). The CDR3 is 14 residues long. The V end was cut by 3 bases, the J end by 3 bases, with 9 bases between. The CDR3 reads CASSMRGNNQPQHF. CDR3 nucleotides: TGTGCCAGTAGTATGAGGGGGAACAATCAGCCCCAGCATTTT. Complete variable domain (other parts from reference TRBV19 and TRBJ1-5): DGGITQSPKYLFRKEGQNVTLSCEQNLNHDAMYWYRQDPGQGLRLIYYSQIVNDFQKGDIAEGYSVSREKKESFPLTVTSAQKNPTAFYLCASSMRGNNQPQHFGDGTRLSIL.

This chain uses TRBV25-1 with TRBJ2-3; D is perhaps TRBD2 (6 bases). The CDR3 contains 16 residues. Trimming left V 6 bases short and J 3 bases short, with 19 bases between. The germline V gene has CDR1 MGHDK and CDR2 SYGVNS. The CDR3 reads CASSPRAGWGTDTQYF. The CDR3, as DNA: TGTGCCAGCAGCCCGAGGGCGGGGTGGGGGACAGATACGCAGTATTTT.

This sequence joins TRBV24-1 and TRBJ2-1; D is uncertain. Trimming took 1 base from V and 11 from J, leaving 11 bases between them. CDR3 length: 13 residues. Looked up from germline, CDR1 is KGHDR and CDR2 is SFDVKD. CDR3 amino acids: CATSDLTTVKQFF. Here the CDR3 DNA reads TGTGCCACCAGTGATTTAACAACCGTGAAGCAGTTCTTC.

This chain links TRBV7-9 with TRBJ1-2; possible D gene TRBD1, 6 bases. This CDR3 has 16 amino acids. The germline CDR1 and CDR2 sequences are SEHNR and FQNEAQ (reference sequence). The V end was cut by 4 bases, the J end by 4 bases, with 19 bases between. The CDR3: CASSSAGAIPLYGYTF. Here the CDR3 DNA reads TGTGCCAGCAGCTCGGCAGGGGCCATCCCCCTCTATGGCTACACCTTC.

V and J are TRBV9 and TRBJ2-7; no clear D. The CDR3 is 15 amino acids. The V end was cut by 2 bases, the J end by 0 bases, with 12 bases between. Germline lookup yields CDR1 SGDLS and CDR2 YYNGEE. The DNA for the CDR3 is TGTGCCAGCAGCGTCGGCCAGGCAAGCTCCTACGAGCAGTACTTC. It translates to CASSVGQASSYEQYF.

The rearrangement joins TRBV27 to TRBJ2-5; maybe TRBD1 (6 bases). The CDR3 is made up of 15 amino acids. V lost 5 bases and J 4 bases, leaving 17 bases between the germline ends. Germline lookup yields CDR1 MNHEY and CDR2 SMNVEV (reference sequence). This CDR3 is CASSRGQNRLETQYF. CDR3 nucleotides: TGTGCCAGCAGTCGTGGACAGAACAGACTAGAGACCCAGTACTTC.